This is a list of T cell receptor beta chains from one sample in a study of blood T cell repertoires in COVID-19. Using immunoSEQ multiplex PCR, the repertoire was profiled, and TCRdb retains in-frame clones only, with some absent. The sample lists a few hundred thousand clones; approximately 87% were seen once. What was sequenced was peripheral blood. The receptor set was obtained from a man in his 60s who had recovered from COVID-19. Both conserved end residues are trimmed from each CDR3. Expanded clones get a size class; other rows say once, few or many, or leave the size out.

j_gene | abundance | v_gene | CDR3aa
TRBJ1-4 | NA | TRBV5-1 | ASSWTTGEGEKLF
TRBJ1-5 | NA | TRBV12-3/TRBV12-4 | ASSWTANQPQH
TRBJ2-5 | NA | TRBV19 | ASSPGRETQY
TRBJ2-3 | few | TRBV27 | ASTVRPGWYTQY
TRBJ2-2 | NA | TRBV20-1 | SASNSGNTGELF
TRBJ2-3 | many | TRBV5-4 | ASSSRGTDTQY
TRBJ1-6 | NA | TRBV4-3 | ASSQDRAGANSPLH
TRBJ2-7 | few | TRBV20-1 | SAPDSYEQY
TRBJ2-1 | NA | TRBV12-3/TRBV12-4 | ASSFTGNEQF
TRBJ2-5 | NA | TRBV2 | ASTRGGTRGETQY
TRBJ1-4 | few | TRBV19 | ASSNRGGVNEKLF
TRBJ2-2 | NA | TRBV7-2 | ASSLVRGRPGELF
TRBJ1-2 | NA | TRBV4-3 | ASSQEITTNYGYT
TRBJ2-5 | NA | TRBV5-4 | ASSFREETQY
TRBJ2-7 | NA | TRBV9 | ASSVVPQGEQY
TRBJ2-7 | NA | TRBV25-1 | ASGGPRQGTYEQY
TRBJ2-7 | NA | TRBV28 | ASSSGTRSSYEQY
TRBJ2-6 | NA | TRBV5-1 | ASSPGGSGANVLT
TRBJ2-2 | many | TRBV19 | ASHRGRASGELF
TRBJ2-3 | NA | TRBV19 | ASTPAGGSPPDTQY
TRBJ2-7 | NA | TRBV6-5 | ASSRQLQGYEQY
TRBJ1-4 | NA | TRBV18 | ASSPGGSYNEKLF
TRBJ2-5 | NA | TRBV6-1 | ASSETRTQY
TRBJ2-1 | NA | TRBV9 | ASSPSEGARVEQF
TRBJ2-7 | NA | TRBV7-2 | ASSPRTASYEQY
TRBJ2-3 | NA | TRBV19 | ASIGGAVTDTQY
TRBJ2-3 | few | TRBV12-3/TRBV12-4 | ASSSGSTNTQY
TRBJ1-1 | NA | TRBV5-1 | ASSGRTGGTEAF
TRBJ2-1 | NA | TRBV23-1 | ASSQSGGPYNEQF
TRBJ1-6 | NA | TRBV30 | AWRERGSYNSPLH
TRBJ2-2 | once | TRBV28 | ASRKQGGTGELF
TRBJ1-2 | NA | TRBV6-5 | ASSLGRSFNSRYT